The 25 T cell receptor beta chains listed next were all sequenced from one sample in a study of T cell responses to AZD1222 COVID-19 vaccine. The protocol was immunoSEQ multiplex PCR, while the TCRdb copy is restricted to in-frame clones and leaves out a portion. This sample has fewer than 250,000 clones, with approximately 94% found just once. The specimen was peripheral blood, collected on day 0 of MenACWY control vaccination. The source of these receptors is an adult in good health.

The V and J genes are TRBV6-6 and TRBJ1-1; 7 positions match TRBD1. Trimming removed 6 bases from V and 8 bases from J; junction bases left unmatched: 9. Germline assignment: CDR1 MNHNY and CDR2 SVGAGI (reference sequence). The CDR3 sequence is 13 residues long. This CDR3 is CASSYTLDREAFF. As DNA, the CDR3 is TGTGCCAGCAGCTATACATTGGACAGGGAAGCTTTCTTT.

V is TRBV29-1 and J is TRBJ1-2; unclear D gene. Per germline, CDR1 SQVTM and CDR2 ANQGSEA. V gave up 3 bases and J gave up 7 bases, with 18 bases separating them. The CDR3 is made up of 14 amino acids. CDR3 protein: CSVEHSGVFGGYTF. CDR3 sequence (DNA): TGCAGCGTTGAGCACTCTGGGGTTTTTGGTGGCTACACCTTC. Based on the CDR3 plus reference TRBV29-1 and TRBJ1-2, the full variable domain is SAVISQKPSRDICQRGTSLTIQCQVDSQVTMMFWYRQQPGQSLTLIATANQGSEATYESGFVIDKFPISRPNLTFSTLTVSNMSPEDSSIYLCSVEHSGVFGGYTFGSGTRLTVV.

The chain carries TRBV2 and TRBJ2-2, with D uncertain. This CDR3 has 14 amino acids. Trimming stripped 4 bases from V and 7 bases from J, with 13 bases between. The V gene's germline CDR1 is SNHLY and CDR2 FYNNEI. Here the CDR3 reads CASSGPGRDGELFF. The CDR3 bases are TGTGCCAGCAGTGGCCCCGGTAGAGACGGGGAGCTGTTTTTT.

The chain links TRBV20-1 to TRBJ1-2; 8 bases agree with TRBD1. From germline, CDR1 is DFQATT and CDR2 SNEGSKA (reference sequence). V lost 4 bases and J lost 9; bases outside the gene matches: 1. The CDR3 is 10 amino acids. As DNA, the CDR3 is TGCAGTGCTACAGGGGGCCGCTACACCTTC. Translating gives CSATGGRYTF.

This chain connects TRBV5-1 to TRBJ1-1; 9 positions match TRBD1. Germline V gives CDR1 SGHRS, CDR2 YFSETQ. V shed 7 bases and J 1 base; nucleotides not matched to a gene: 5. The CDR3 is made up of 14 amino acids. This chain's CDR3 is CASHRGRGNTEAFF. CDR3 DNA: TGCGCCAGCCACAGGGGGCGCGGGAACACTGAAGCTTTCTTT.

The table lists this clone with a count of one. The chain employs TRBV5-4 and TRBJ2-7; TRBD1 matches 7 bases. CDR3 size: 16 residues. Germline CDR1 SGHNT, CDR2 YYREEE (reference sequence). V was pared by 4 bases and J by 5 bases, with 15 bases of the junction left unmatched. The CDR3 nucleotides read TGTGCCAGCAGCCCCAAGAATGACAGGGTAAGGGACGAGCAGTACTTC. Its protein is CASSPKNDRVRDEQYF.

This chain connects TRBV28 to TRBJ1-2, with a tentative D call TRBD1 (6 bases). This CDR3 region has 13 residues. Germline V gene data show CDR1 as MDHEN and CDR2 as SYDVKM. V lost 5 bases, J lost 2 bases, and 9 bases lay in between. This CDR3 is CASSLDSNYGYTF. Here the CDR3 DNA reads TGTGCCAGCAGTCTGGACAGCAACTATGGCTACACCTTC.

The CDR3 nucleotides read TGTGCCAGCAGCCAACATCACAGGGCCGGGGAGCTGTTTTTT. Encoded protein: CASSQHHRAGELFF. The chain uses TRBV14 and TRBJ2-2; D might be TRBD1 (6 bases). The CDR3 length is 14 residues. Trimming removed 2 bases from V and 6 bases from J, with 10 bases in between. CDR1 is SGHDN, CDR2 FVKESK, per germline. Complete variable domain (other parts from reference TRBV14 and TRBJ2-2): EAGVTQFPSHSVIEKGQTVTLRCDPISGHDNLYWYRRVMGKEIKFLLHFVKESKQDESGMPNNRFLAERTGGTYSTLKVQPAELEDSGVYFCASSQHHRAGELFFGEGSRLTVL.

This chain links TRBV6-2 or TRBV6-3 with TRBJ2-2, with D uncertain. Per germline, CDR1 MNHEY and CDR2 SVGEGT. V was shortened by 2 bases and J by 1 base, with 8 bases between the two germline ends. This CDR3 has 15 amino acids. The CDR3 sequence is CASSYGVVNTGELFF. CDR3 nucleotides: TGTGCCAGCAGTTACGGCGTGGTGAACACCGGGGAGCTGTTTTTT.

The chain couples TRBV5-1 to TRBJ1-1; D is undetermined. The V gene's germline CDR1 is SGHRS and CDR2 YFSETQ. This CDR3 comprises 15 residues. V lost 0 bases, J lost 1 base, and 10 bases lay in between. CDR3 region: CASSLGPGSNTEAFF. CDR3 sequence (DNA): TGCGCCAGCAGCTTGGGACCGGGCTCGAACACTGAAGCTTTCTTT.

This clone occurred once. V gene TRBV2 combines with J gene TRBJ2-6; no reliable D call. Germline CDR1 is SNHLY and CDR2 is FYNNEI. CDR3 length: 13 amino acids. V was shortened by 7 bases and J by 0 bases, with 4 bases between the two germline ends. CDR3 residues: CASMGSGANVLTF. Here the CDR3 DNA reads TGTGCCAGCATGGGCTCTGGGGCCAACGTCCTGACTTTC.

The chain uses TRBV9 and TRBJ2-3, with 10 bases identical to TRBD2. Losses at the gene ends were 4 bases for V and 3 bases for J; bases not matched to a gene: 11. From germline, CDR1 is SGDLS and CDR2 YYNGEE. This CDR3 spans 17 amino acids. The CDR3 loop reads CASSPGLAVHGTDTQYF. The CDR3, as DNA: TGTGCCAGCAGCCCAGGACTAGCGGTTCATGGGACAGATACGCAGTATTTT.

The chain combines TRBV6-5 with TRBJ1-5, with 7 bases aligning to TRBD1. Germline V CDR1 and CDR2: MNHEY, SVGAGI. The J segment lost 2 bases and the V segment lost 2 bases, leaving 0 bases of the junction unmatched. This CDR3 has 14 residues. Here the CDR3 reads CASSYRGRNQPQHF. CDR3 coding DNA: TGTGCCAGCAGTTACAGGGGGCGCAATCAGCCCCAGCATTTT.

The rearrangement uses TRBV7-9 and TRBJ1-1; D is undetermined. The V end was cut by 2 bases, the J end by 1 base, with 8 bases between. The CDR3 covers 14 residues. The germline V gene encodes CDR1 SEHNR and CDR2 FQNEAQ (reference sequence). The DNA of the CDR3 is TGTGCCAGCAGCTTATCCACAGCGAACACTGAAGCTTTCTTT. Protein sequence: CASSLSTANTEAFF.

This chain connects TRBV19 to TRBJ2-7; 10 nucleotides match TRBD2. V dropped 0 bases and J dropped 2; count of bases not matched to a gene: 10. The CDR3 consists of 18 residues. Germline V lookup: CDR1 LNHDA, CDR2 SQIVND (reference sequence). The CDR3 DNA sequence: TGTGCCAGTAGTATAGATCCGCCGGGACTAGCGTTTACCTACGAGCAGTACTTC. Translated, it gives CASSIDPPGLAFTYEQYF.

The chain carries TRBV6-5 and TRBJ1-2; D gene unclear. The CDR3 runs 12 residues. The ends were cut back, 7 bases at V and 5 bases at J, with 11 bases in the middle. CDR1 MNHEY and CDR2 SVGAGI come from the germline V gene. The CDR3 protein is CASTRGEYGYTF. The CDR3, as DNA: TGTGCCAGCACCCGCGGGGAGTATGGCTACACCTTC.

V and J are TRBV29-1 and TRBJ2-1; TRBD2 agrees at 10 bases. Germline assignment: CDR1 SQVTM and CDR2 ANQGSEA. Unmatched junction bases numbered 15, after V lost 4 bases and J lost 9 bases. This CDR3 is built from 16 residues. CDR3 amino acids: CSVGSSGGAIRSEQFF. The CDR3 DNA reads TGCAGCGTTGGGTCTAGCGGGGGAGCAATAAGGTCTGAGCAGTTCTTC.

This rearrangement joins TRBV9 to TRBJ2-7, with D possibly matching TRBD1 (5 bases). Looked up from germline, CDR1 is SGDLS and CDR2 is YYNGEE. Trimming left V 2 bases short and J 0 bases short, with 9 bases between. The CDR3 covers 14 residues. The CDR3 loop is CASSVSGISYEQYF. The CDR3 bases are TGTGCCAGCAGCGTCTCAGGGATCTCCTACGAGCAGTACTTC. Based on the CDR3 plus reference TRBV9 and TRBJ2-7, the full variable domain is DSGVTQTPKHLITATGQRVTLRCSPRSGDLSVYWYQQSLDQGLQFLIQYYNGEERAKGNILERFSAQQFPDLHSELNLSSLELGDSALYFCASSVSGISYEQYFGPGTRLTVT.

The V gene is TRBV7-8, the J gene TRBJ1-2; perhaps TRBD1 as D (5 bases). CDR1 is SGHVS, CDR2 FQNEAQ, per germline. The CDR3 runs 15 residues. Between the trimmed V and J ends, which lost 1 base and 5 bases, there was a span of 14 bases. The CDR3 loop reads CASSLGSGLRYGYTF. The DNA for the CDR3 is TGTGCCAGCAGCTTAGGGTCGGGGCTTAGGTATGGCTACACCTTC.

This clone has just one count. This chain links TRBV7-9 with TRBJ2-5, with a tentative D call TRBD2 (5 bases). Germline V gene lookup returns CDR1 SEHNR and CDR2 FQNEAQ (reference sequence). The CDR3 runs to 12 residues. The CDR3 DNA reads TGTGCTATTGCTCGGGGTTTAGAGACCCAGTACTTC. Its protein product is CAIARGLETQYF.

The rearrangement uses TRBV18 and TRBJ1-1; TRBD1 matches at 7 bases. Trimming removed 4 bases from V and 5 bases from J; junction bases left unmatched: 7. This CDR3 spans 14 amino acids. CDR1 is KGHSH and CDR2 is LQKENI in the germline V gene. The CDR3 spells CASSLQGGGTEAFF. For the CDR3, the DNA is TGTGCCAGCTCACTGCAGGGGGGCGGGACTGAAGCTTTCTTT.

This rearrangement joins TRBV10-3 to TRBJ1-1, with a tentative D call TRBD1 (6 bases). This CDR3 is 13 amino acids long. The germline V gene has CDR1 ENHRY and CDR2 SYGVKD. V was shortened by 7 bases and J by 3 bases, with 12 bases between the two germline ends. CDR3 loop: CAIMGHPDTEAFF. The CDR3 nucleotides are TGTGCCATCATGGGACACCCAGACACTGAAGCTTTCTTT.

The chain employs TRBV19 and TRBJ2-7, with D unclear. The germline V gene encodes CDR1 LNHDA and CDR2 SQIVND (reference sequence). The CDR3 loop spans 11 amino acids. The V end was cut by 4 bases, the J end by 3 bases, with 4 bases between. CDR3 coding DNA: TGTGCCAGTAGTAACAGCTACGAGCAGTACTTC. This sequence encodes CASSNSYEQYF.

The genes are TRBV30 and TRBJ1-5; D is perhaps TRBD1 (5 bases). The CDR3 runs 14 residues. Germline V gene sequence: CDR1 GTSNPN, CDR2 SVGIG (reference sequence). V lost 1 base and J lost 1, with 8 bases in between. The CDR3 protein is CAWSGGGSNQPQHF. Written as DNA, the CDR3 is TGTGCCTGGAGTGGGGGCGGGAGCAATCAGCCCCAGCATTTT.

The genes are TRBV5-4 and TRBJ2-1, with unresolved D. Germline lookup yields CDR1 SGHNT and CDR2 YYREEE (reference sequence). V was cut by 5 bases and J by 0 bases, with 12 bases left in between. The length of the CDR3 is 15 residues. The CDR3 bases are TGTGCCAGCAGTTCCCCGGGCGTCTCCTACAATGAGCAGTTCTTC. It specifies CASSSPGVSYNEQFF.